This entry lists 20 T cell receptor beta chains sequenced from one sample in a study of T-cell reconstitution after alpha-beta-depleted transplantation in children. Unique molecular identifiers were incorporated into the prepared TCRbeta library. One entry per CDR3 protein, called by TCRdb with MiXCR from the PCR reads. The table shows about half a million distinct CDR3 sequences, with approximately 13% occurring only once. The material was PBMCs from the stem cell graft donor, obtained from the stem cell graft. The receptor set was obtained from a human donor who donated a stem cell graft to a child with combined immunodeficiency.

This clonotype was detected many times. The chain has TRBV4-3 and TRBJ2-1; D is uncertain. The CDR3 is 13 amino acids. The V gene's germline CDR1 is LGHNA and CDR2 YSLEER. V was trimmed by 0 bases and J by 9 bases, leaving 9 bases between them. The DNA for the CDR3 is TGCGCCAGCAGCCAAGATCGGTCAGGTGAGCAGTTCTTC. This codes for CASSQDRSGEQFF.

V is TRBV14 and J is TRBJ2-2; D is possibly TRBD2 (6 bases). This CDR3 has 15 residues. V was cut by 6 bases and J by 0 bases, with 11 bases left in between. Germline CDR1 and CDR2: SGHDN and FVKESK. CDR3 sequence (DNA): TGTGCCAGCAGGCCGGGACTCACGAACACCGGGGAGCTGTTTTTT. Its protein is CASRPGLTNTGELFF.

This clonotype was detected only a few times. V is TRBV20-1 and J is TRBJ2-7; the D gene could be TRBD1 or TRBD2 (5 bases each). V gave up 5 bases and J gave up 7 bases, with 9 bases separating them. Germline V gives CDR1 DFQATT, CDR2 SNEGSKA (reference sequence). This CDR3 spans 10 amino acids. This CDR3 reads CSALGVEQYF. CDR3 DNA sequence: TGCAGTGCTCTGGGGGTGGAGCAGTACTTC.

The chain is built from TRBV12-3 or TRBV12-4 and TRBJ1-6; tentative D call: TRBD1 (6 bases). The CDR3 contains 14 residues. V dropped 0 bases and J dropped 10 bases, with 10 bases sitting between them. CDR3 sequence: CASSLAARGSPLHF. The CDR3 DNA reads as TGTGCCAGCAGTTTAGCGGCCAGGGGCTCACCCCTCCACTTT.

This clonotype was seen ten or more times. This chain links TRBV27 with TRBJ1-1, with no clear D. Germline V CDR1 and CDR2: MNHEY, SMNVEV (reference sequence). V lost 1 base to trimming and J lost 4 bases, with 10 bases between them. CDR3 size: 14 residues. In nucleotides, the CDR3 is TGTGCCAGCAGTTTATTTGGTGCTAGCACTGAAGCTTTCTTT. This translates into CASSLFGASTEAFF.

V is TRBV12-3 or TRBV12-4 and J is TRBJ1-4; tentatively, D is TRBD1 (6 bases). V lost 3 bases and J 12 bases, leaving 20 bases between the germline ends. The CDR3 consists of 15 residues. CDR3 coding DNA: TGTGCCAGCAGTTTGGAGTTGGGGGGCGCGGGTCAACTGTTTTTT. Translation: CASSLELGGAGQLFF.

The chain combines TRBV5-1 with TRBJ2-5; 8 bases are a match to TRBD2. Per the germline V gene, CDR1 is SGHRS and CDR2 is YFSETQ. Trimming at V came to 4 bases and at J to 2 bases, leaving 7 bases not matched to a gene. The CDR3 length is 15 residues. CDR3 DNA sequence: TGCGCCAGCAGCCCTCGAGGCGGGGGGCAAGAGACCCAGTACTTC. Protein product: CASSPRGGGQETQYF.

Ten or more counts support this clonotype. J is TRBJ2-3 and V is TRBV5-1; 11 bases line up with TRBD2. Germline CDR1 reads SGHRS; CDR2 reads YFSETQ. The CDR3 loop spans 15 amino acids. Germline trimming cut 2 bases from V and 10 bases from J; bases unmatched to any gene: 9. CDR3 protein: CASSFTSGGHEAQYF. CDR3 nucleotides: TGCGCCAGCAGCTTTACTAGCGGGGGCCACGAGGCGCAGTATTTT.

This clonotype was detected many times. The CDR3 sequence: CSAREQGLTYEQYF. CDR3 bases: TGCAGTGCTAGGGAACAGGGGCTAACCTACGAGCAGTACTTC. The chain is built from TRBV20-1 and TRBJ2-7, with 7 bases aligning to TRBD1. The trim removed 3 bases at V and 2 bases at J, leaving 7 bases unmatched. Germline CDR1 is DFQATT and CDR2 is SNEGSKA (reference sequence). The CDR3 consists of 14 residues.

The gene calls are TRBV27 and TRBJ2-7; a weak D match, TRBD2 (7 bases). The CDR3 spans 14 residues. The germline gives CDR1 MNHEY, CDR2 SMNVEV (reference sequence). V lost 5 bases and J lost 4, with 15 bases in between. CDR3 sequence reads: CASSPRTRGYEQYF. The CDR3 DNA reads as TGTGCCAGCAGTCCTCGGACTAGGGGGTACGAGCAGTACTTC.

This clonotype showed up many times. The chain carries TRBV13 and TRBJ2-7; no definite D call. Trimming took off 4 bases at V and 6 bases at J, with 13 bases between the two ends. CDR1 and CDR2 (germline): PRHDT, FYEKMQ (reference sequence). This CDR3 has 13 amino acids. The CDR3 nucleotides are TGTGCCAGCAGCTCCTACACCCCCACCGAGCAGTACTTC. This translates into CASSSYTPTEQYF.

This clonotype was observed a handful of times. The genes are TRBV5-1 and TRBJ2-1, with 10 bases matching TRBD2. V lost 0 bases and J lost 2; bases outside the gene matches: 2. The CDR3 runs 16 residues. CDR1 SGHRS and CDR2 YFSETQ come from the germline V gene. In nucleotides, the CDR3 is TGCGCCAGCAGCTTGGAGCTAGCGGGAGCCTACAATGAGCAGTTCTTC. It is translated as CASSLELAGAYNEQFF.

This clonotype has more than one count but fewer than ten. The CDR3 DNA sequence: TGTGCCAGCAGCCGGGCTGGCGGGCAGTACTTC. It is translated as CASSRAGGQYF. V usage is TRBV7-8 and J usage is TRBJ2-7; D remains unclear. There are 11 residues in the CDR3. Germline CDR1 and CDR2: SGHVS and FQNEAQ. The V end lost 5 bases, the J end lost 9 bases, and 11 bases lay between the germline ends.

This clonotype was counted between two and nine times. The rearrangement uses TRBV10-3 and TRBJ2-1, with a tentative D call TRBD1 (6 bases). The CDR3 consists of 14 residues. V was clipped by 4 bases and J by 5 bases, with 12 bases between them. Germline V CDR1 and CDR2: ENHRY, SYGVKD. The CDR3 sequence is CAISVLDSNNEQFF. The CDR3 region has the DNA TGTGCCATCAGTGTTCTGGACAGCAACAATGAGCAGTTCTTC.

The CDR3 region has the DNA TGTGCCAGCACCACTACTTCGCCGGGACAGGGCTACGAGCAGTACTTC. Translated, it gives CASTTTSPGQGYEQYF. The chain uses TRBV6-1 and TRBJ2-7; 9 positions match TRBD1. Germline V gives CDR1 MNHNS, CDR2 SASEGT. This CDR3 contains 16 residues. Trimming removed 7 bases from V and 3 bases from J; junction bases left unmatched: 13.

Many counts were recorded for this clonotype. This sequence joins TRBV20-1 and TRBJ2-2; D not certain. V lost 0 bases and J lost 13, with 9 bases in between. Germline CDR1 is DFQATT and CDR2 is SNEGSKA (reference sequence). The CDR3 length is 11 residues. The CDR3 here is CSARDTGRLFF. The CDR3 DNA reads as TGCAGTGCTAGAGACACGGGCCGGCTGTTTTTT.

This clonotype was found a few times. The genes are TRBV5-1 and TRBJ2-2; 14 bases line up with TRBD2. Per germline, CDR1 SGHRS and CDR2 YFSETQ. Trimming cost V 3 bases and J 5 bases; bases outside gene matches: 3. The CDR3 is 16 residues long. The CDR3 coding sequence is TGCGCCAGCAGCTCGACTAGCGGGGGGGCAACCGGGGAGCTGTTTTTT. Its protein product is CASSSTSGGATGELFF. The full variable domain, rest sourced from reference TRBV5-1 and TRBJ2-2, is KAGVTQTPRYLIKTRGQQVTLSCSPISGHRSVSWYQQTPGQGLQFLFEYFSETQRNKGNFPGRFSGRQFSNSRSEMNVSTLELGDSALYLCASSSTSGGATGELFFGEGSRLTVL.

Only a few counts were recorded for this clonotype. The chain joins TRBV5-1 to TRBJ1-1, with TRBD1 as a possible D gene (6 bases). The V gene's germline CDR1 is SGHRS and CDR2 YFSETQ. CDR3 length: 15 amino acids. Trimming left V 4 bases short and J 5 bases short, with 18 bases between. CDR3 in amino acids: CASSGGGRVSTEAFF. The CDR3 bases are TGCGCCAGCAGCGGCGGGGGCAGGGTTAGTACTGAAGCTTTCTTT.

This clonotype occurred a few times. The gene calls are TRBV10-3 and TRBJ2-3; 11 bases agree with TRBD2. This CDR3 region has 18 residues. Per germline, CDR1 ENHRY and CDR2 SYGVKD. The V gene end was trimmed by 4 bases and the J gene end by 3 bases; junction bases not matched to a gene: 12. In nucleotides, the CDR3 is TGTGCCATCAGTGGCCGAAGACTAGCGGGGATCGGTACAGATACGCAGTATTTT. Its protein is CAISGRRLAGIGTDTQYF.

CDR3 DNA sequence: TGTGCCAGCAGCCAAGATGCACGGACAGGGGGGGACACTGAAGCTTTCTTT. This codes for CASSQDARTGGDTEAFF. The chain uses TRBV3-1 and TRBJ1-1; 10 nucleotides align to TRBD1. Losses at the gene ends were 0 bases for V and 3 bases for J; bases not matched to a gene: 7. The CDR3 contains 17 residues. Germline CDR1 is LGHDT and CDR2 is YNNKEL (reference sequence). Looking up the rest from reference TRBV3-1 and TRBJ1-1 gives the full variable domain: DTAVSQTPKYLVTQMGNDKSIKCEQNLGHDTMYWYKQDSKKFLKIMFSYNNKELIINETVPNRFSPKSPDKAHLNLHINSLELGDSAVYFCASSQDARTGGDTEAFFGQGTRLTVV.